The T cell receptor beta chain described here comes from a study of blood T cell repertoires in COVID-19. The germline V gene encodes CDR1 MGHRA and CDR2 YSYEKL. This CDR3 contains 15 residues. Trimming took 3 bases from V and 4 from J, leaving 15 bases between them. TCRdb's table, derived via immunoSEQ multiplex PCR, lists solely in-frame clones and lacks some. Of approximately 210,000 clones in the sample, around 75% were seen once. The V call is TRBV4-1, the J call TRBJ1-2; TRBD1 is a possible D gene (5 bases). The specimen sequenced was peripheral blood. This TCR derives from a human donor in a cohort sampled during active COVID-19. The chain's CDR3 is CASSHPIAGRYGYTF. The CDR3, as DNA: TGCGCCAGCAGCCACCCTATCGCAGGGCGCTATGGCTACACCTTC.